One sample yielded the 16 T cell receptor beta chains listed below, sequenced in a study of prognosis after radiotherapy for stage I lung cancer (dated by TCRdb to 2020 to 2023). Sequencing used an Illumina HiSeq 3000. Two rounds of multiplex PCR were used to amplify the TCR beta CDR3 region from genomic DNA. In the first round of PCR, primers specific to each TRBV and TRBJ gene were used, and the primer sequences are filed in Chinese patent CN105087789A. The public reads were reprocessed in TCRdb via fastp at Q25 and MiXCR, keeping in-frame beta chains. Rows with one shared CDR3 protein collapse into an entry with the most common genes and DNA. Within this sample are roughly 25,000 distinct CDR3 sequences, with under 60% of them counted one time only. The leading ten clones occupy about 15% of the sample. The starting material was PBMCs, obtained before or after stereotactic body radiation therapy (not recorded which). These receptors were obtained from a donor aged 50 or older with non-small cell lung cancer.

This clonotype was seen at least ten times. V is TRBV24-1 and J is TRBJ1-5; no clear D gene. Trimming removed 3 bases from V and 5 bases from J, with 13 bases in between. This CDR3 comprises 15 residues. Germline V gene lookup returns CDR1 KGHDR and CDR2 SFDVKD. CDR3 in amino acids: CATSDPDRPHQPQHF. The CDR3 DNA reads TGTGCCACCAGTGATCCGGACCGGCCCCATCAGCCCCAGCATTTT.

The CDR3 reads CASSLELLGYNEQFF. CDR3 in DNA: TGTGCCAGCAGCTTGGAATTGCTAGGCTACAATGAGCAGTTCTTC. This chain connects TRBV5-5 to TRBJ2-1; no clear D gene. In germline, CDR1 is SGHKS, CDR2 YYEKEE (reference sequence). This CDR3 has 15 residues. V dropped 0 bases and J dropped 3 bases, with 10 bases sitting between them.

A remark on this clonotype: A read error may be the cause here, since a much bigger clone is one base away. As DNA, the CDR3 is TGTGCCAGCAGCTTGACGGGGGCGGGCACTGAAGTTTTCTTT. This sequence encodes CASSLTGAGTEVFF. The V call is TRBV5-6, the J call TRBJ1-1, with D possibly TRBD1 on 6 matching bases. This CDR3 region has 14 residues. Germline V gene sequence: CDR1 SGHDT, CDR2 YYEEEE.

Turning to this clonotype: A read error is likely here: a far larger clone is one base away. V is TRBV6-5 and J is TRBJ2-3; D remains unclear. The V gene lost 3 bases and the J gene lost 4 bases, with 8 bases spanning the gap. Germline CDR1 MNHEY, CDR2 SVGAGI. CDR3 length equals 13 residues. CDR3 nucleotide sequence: TGTGCCAGCAGTTATGGGGTCCCAGATACGCAGTATTTT. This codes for CASSYGVPDTQYF.

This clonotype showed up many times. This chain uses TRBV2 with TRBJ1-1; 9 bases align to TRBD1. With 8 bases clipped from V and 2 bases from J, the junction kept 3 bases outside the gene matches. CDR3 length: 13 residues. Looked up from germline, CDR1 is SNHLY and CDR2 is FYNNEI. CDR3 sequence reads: CASQGQGNTEAFF. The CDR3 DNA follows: TGTGCCAGCCAGGGACAGGGAAACACTGAAGCTTTCTTT.

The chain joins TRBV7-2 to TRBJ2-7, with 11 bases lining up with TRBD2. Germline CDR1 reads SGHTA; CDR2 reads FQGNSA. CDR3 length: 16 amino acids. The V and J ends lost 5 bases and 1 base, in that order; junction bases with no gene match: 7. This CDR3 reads CASSRGGTSGSYEQYF. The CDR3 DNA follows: TGTGCCAGCAGCCGAGGAGGGACTAGCGGATCCTACGAGCAGTACTTC.

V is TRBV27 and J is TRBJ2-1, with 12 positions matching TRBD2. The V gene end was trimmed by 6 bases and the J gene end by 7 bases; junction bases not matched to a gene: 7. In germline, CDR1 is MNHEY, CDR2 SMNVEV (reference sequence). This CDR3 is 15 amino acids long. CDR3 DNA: TGTGCCAGCAGCGACGGACTAGCGGGGTATAATGAGCAGTTCTTC. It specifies CASSDGLAGYNEQFF.

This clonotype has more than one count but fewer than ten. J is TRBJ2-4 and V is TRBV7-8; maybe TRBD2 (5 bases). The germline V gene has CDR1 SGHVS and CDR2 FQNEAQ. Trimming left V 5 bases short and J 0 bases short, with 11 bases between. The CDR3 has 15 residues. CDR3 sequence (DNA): TGTGCCAGCAGCACCCAGGACTTAGCCAAAAACATTCAGTACTTC. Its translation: CASSTQDLAKNIQYF.

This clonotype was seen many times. The CDR3: CASSSPSGGVAEQYF. The CDR3 DNA reads TGTGCCAGCAGCTCTCCCAGCGGGGGTGTGGCCGAGCAGTACTTC. The chain links TRBV9 to TRBJ2-7, with 8 bases aligning to TRBD2. CDR3 length equals 15 residues. From germline, CDR1 is SGDLS and CDR2 YYNGEE. The V and J ends lost 4 bases and 6 bases, in that order; junction bases with no gene match: 12.

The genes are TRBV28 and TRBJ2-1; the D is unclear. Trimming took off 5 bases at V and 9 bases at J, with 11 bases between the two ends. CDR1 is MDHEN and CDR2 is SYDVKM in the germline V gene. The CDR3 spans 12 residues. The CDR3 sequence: CASSPLLGEQFF. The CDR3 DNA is TGTGCCAGCAGTCCCCTTTTAGGTGAGCAGTTCTTC.

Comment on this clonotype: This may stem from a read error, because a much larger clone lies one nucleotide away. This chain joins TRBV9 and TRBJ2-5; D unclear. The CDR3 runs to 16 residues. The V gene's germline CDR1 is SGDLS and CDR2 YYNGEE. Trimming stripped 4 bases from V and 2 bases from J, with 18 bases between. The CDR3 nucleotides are TGTGCCAGCAGCCTCTCGGGCCGAAACCCGCAAGAGACCCAGTACTTC. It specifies CASSLSGRNPQETQYF.

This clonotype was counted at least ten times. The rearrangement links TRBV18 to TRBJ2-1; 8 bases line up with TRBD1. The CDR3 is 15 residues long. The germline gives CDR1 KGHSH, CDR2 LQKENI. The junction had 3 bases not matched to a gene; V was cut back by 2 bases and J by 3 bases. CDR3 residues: CASSPGTGGYNEQFF. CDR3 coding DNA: TGTGCCAGCTCACCAGGCACAGGGGGCTACAATGAGCAGTTCTTC.

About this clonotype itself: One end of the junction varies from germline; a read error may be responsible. Here the CDR3 DNA reads TGTGCCAGCAGTAGGCATCACTCCTACGAGCATTACTTC. Translated: CASSRHHSYEHYF. This sequence joins TRBV6-4 and TRBJ2-7; D gene unclear. Germline V gene lookup returns CDR1 MRHNA and CDR2 SNTAGT. The CDR3 covers 13 residues.

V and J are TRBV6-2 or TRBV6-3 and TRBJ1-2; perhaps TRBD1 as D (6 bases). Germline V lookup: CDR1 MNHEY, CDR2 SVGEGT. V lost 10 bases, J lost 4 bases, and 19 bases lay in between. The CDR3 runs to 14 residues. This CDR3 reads CAITLDRLPYGYTF. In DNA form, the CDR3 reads TGTGCCATCACCCTGGACAGATTGCCCTATGGCTACACCTTC.

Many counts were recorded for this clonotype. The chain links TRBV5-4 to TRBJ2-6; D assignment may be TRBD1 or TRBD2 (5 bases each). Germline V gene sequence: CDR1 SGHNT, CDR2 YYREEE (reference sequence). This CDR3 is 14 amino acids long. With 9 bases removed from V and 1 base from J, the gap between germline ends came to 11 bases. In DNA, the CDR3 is TGTGCCACGGGGACCGATTCTGGGGCCAACGTCCTGACTTTC. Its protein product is CATGTDSGANVLTF.

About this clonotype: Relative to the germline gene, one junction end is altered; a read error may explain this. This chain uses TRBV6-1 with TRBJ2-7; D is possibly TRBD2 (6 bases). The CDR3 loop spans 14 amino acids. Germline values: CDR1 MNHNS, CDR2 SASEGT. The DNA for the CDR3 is TGTGTCAGCACCGAATTCGGGGGTACCTACGAGCAGTACTTC. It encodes CVSTEFGGTYEQYF.